Listed below are T cell receptor beta chains from one sample, sequenced in a study of CD8+ T cells in alopecia areata. The protocol was immunoSEQ multiplex PCR, while the TCRdb copy is restricted to in-frame clones and leaves out a portion. The table has approximately 280,000 clones, over 45% seen once. Here the sequenced sample was CD4+ T cells sorted from blood, taken at week 24, from a patient treated with tofacitinib. Receptor source: a human donor with alopecia areata. CDR3s include the opening cysteine and the closing phenylalanine or tryptophan. D genes are given only for firm matches. Clone size is shown for a subset of rows, as once, few, many or a class of expanded clone.

V: TRBV7-2; J: TRBJ2-5; size: NA; D: TRBD2; CDR3: CASSLGLAGGLETQYF; DNA: TGTGCCAGCAGCTTAGGACTAGCGGGGGGGTTGGAGACCCAGTACTTC
V: TRBV29-1; J: TRBJ2-7; size: NA; D: NA; CDR3: CSVYLHRDLSYEQYF; DNA: TGCAGCGTCTACCTCCACAGGGATCTTTCCTACGAGCAGTACTTC
V: TRBV7-9; J: TRBJ1-2; size: NA; D: NA; CDR3: CASSLGAGANYGYTF; DNA: TGTGCCAGCAGCTTAGGGGCAGGAGCTAACTATGGCTACACCTTC
V: TRBV29-1; J: TRBJ1-2; size: NA; D: NA; CDR3: CSVEQGFGYGYTF; DNA: TGCAGCGTAGAGCAGGGGTTCGGCTATGGCTACACCTTC
V: TRBV29-1; J: TRBJ1-1; size: NA; D: NA; CDR3: CSVDLTVKVGEAFF; DNA: TGCAGCGTTGATCTGACGGTCAAAGTTGGTGAAGCTTTCTTT
V: TRBV7-9; J: TRBJ1-2; size: NA; D: NA; CDR3: CASSQANYGYTF; DNA: TGTGCCAGCAGCCAGGCTAACTATGGCTACACCTTC
V: TRBV30; J: TRBJ1-3; size: few; D: NA; CDR3: CAWSPHSGNTIYF; DNA: TGTGCCTGGAGCCCTCATTCAGGAAACACCATATATTTT
V: TRBV5-1; J: TRBJ2-1; size: NA; D: NA; CDR3: CASSTGPEYNEQFF; DNA: TGCGCCAGCAGCACCGGTCCCGAATACAATGAGCAGTTCTTC
V: TRBV5-6; J: TRBJ2-1; size: many; D: NA; CDR3: CASSILHGDEQFF; DNA: TGTGCCAGCAGCATACTCCACGGGGATGAGCAGTTCTTC
V: TRBV19; J: TRBJ2-4; size: few; D: NA; CDR3: CASRSGQGKNIQYF; DNA: TGTGCCAGTCGGAGCGGGCAGGGTAAAAACATTCAGTACTTC
V: TRBV2; J: TRBJ2-5; size: NA; D: TRBD1; CDR3: CASRSGTGKETQYF; DNA: TGTGCCAGCAGGTCCGGGACAGGGAAAGAGACCCAGTACTTC
V: TRBV7-2; J: TRBJ2-4; size: NA; D: NA; CDR3: CASSSPIKDIQYF; DNA: TGTGCCAGCAGCTCCCCTATCAAGGACATTCAGTACTTC